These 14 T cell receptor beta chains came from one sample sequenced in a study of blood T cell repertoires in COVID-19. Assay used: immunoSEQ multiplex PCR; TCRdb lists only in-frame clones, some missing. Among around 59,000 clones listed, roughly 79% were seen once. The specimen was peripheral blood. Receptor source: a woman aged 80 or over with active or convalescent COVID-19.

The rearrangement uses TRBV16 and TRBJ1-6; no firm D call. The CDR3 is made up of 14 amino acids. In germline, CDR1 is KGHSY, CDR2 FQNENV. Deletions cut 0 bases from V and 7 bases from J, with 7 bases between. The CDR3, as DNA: TGTGCCAGCAGCCAATCGGCCAGAAATTCACCCCTCCACTTT. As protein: CASSQSARNSPLHF.

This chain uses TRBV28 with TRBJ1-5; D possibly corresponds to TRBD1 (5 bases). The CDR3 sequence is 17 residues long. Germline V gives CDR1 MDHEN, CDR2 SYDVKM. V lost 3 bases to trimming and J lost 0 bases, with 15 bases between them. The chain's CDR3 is CASSFSGVQDSNQPQHF. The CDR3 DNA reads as TGTGCCAGCAGTTTCTCGGGGGTCCAGGATAGCAATCAGCCCCAGCATTTT.

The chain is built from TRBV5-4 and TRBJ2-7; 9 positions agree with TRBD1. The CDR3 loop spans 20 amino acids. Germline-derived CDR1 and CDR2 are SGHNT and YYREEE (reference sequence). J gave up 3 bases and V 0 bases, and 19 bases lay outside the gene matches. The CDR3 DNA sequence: TGTGCCAGCAGCTTGGCGGTACCGGGACAGGGTCTATTTATGGGCTACGAGCAGTACTTC. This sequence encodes CASSLAVPGQGLFMGYEQYF. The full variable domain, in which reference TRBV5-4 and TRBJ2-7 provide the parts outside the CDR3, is ETGVTQSPTHLIKTRGQQVTLRCSSQSGHNTVSWYQQALGQGPQFIFQYYREEENGRGNFPPRFSGLQFPNYSSELNVNALELDDSALYLCASSLAVPGQGLFMGYEQYFGPGTRLTVT.

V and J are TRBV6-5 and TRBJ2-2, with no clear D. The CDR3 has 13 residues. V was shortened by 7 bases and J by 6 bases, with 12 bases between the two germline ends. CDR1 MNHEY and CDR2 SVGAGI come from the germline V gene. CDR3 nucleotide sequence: TGTGCCAGCACCAAGAGCTCCCCCGGGGAGCTGTTTTTT. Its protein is CASTKSSPGELFF.

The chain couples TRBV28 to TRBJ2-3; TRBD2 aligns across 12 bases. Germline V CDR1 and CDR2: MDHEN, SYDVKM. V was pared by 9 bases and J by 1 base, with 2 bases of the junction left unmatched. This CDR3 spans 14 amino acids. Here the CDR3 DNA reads TGTGCCAGTAGACTAGCGGGGGGCACAGATACGCAGTATTTT. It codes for CASRLAGGTDTQYF.

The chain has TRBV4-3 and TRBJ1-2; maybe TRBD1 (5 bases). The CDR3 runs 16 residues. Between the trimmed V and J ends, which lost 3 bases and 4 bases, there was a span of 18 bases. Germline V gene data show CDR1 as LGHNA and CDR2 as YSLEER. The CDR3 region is CASSQMGIRGSYGYTF. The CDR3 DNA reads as TGCGCCAGCAGCCAGATGGGAATAAGGGGCAGCTATGGCTACACCTTC.

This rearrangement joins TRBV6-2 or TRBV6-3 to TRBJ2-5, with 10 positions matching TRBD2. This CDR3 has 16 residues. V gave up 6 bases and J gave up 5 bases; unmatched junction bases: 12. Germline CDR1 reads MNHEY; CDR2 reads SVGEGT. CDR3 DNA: TGTGCCAGCAGCCCAAGAGCGGGGGGGTCGTCGGAGACCCAGTACTTC. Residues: CASSPRAGGSSETQYF.

The CDR3 spells CASSFKQGPAEAFF. The CDR3 bases are TGTGCCAGCAGTTTTAAACAGGGTCCGGCTGAAGCTTTCTTT. V is TRBV6-5 and J is TRBJ1-1; possibly TRBD1 for D (6 bases). This CDR3 has 14 amino acids. Per germline, CDR1 MNHEY and CDR2 SVGAGI. Trimming left V 4 bases short and J 6 bases short, with 15 bases between.

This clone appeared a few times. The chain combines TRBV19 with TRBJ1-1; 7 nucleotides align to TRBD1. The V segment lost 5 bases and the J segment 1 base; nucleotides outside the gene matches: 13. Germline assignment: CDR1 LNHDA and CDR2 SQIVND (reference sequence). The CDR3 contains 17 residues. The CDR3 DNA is TGTGCCAGTAGTCCGCAGACAGGGCGGGAGGGGAACACTGAAGCTTTCTTT. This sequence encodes CASSPQTGREGNTEAFF.

The CDR3 sequence is CASTPLGGNIQYF. DNA for the CDR3: TGTGCCAGCACACCATTGGGGGGGAACATTCAGTACTTC. The V call is TRBV6-5, the J call TRBJ2-4; the match to TRBD2 covers 7 bases. Per the germline V gene, CDR1 is MNHEY and CDR2 is SVGAGI. CDR3 length: 13 residues. V lost 7 bases to trimming and J lost 7 bases; unmatched junction nucleotides: 7.

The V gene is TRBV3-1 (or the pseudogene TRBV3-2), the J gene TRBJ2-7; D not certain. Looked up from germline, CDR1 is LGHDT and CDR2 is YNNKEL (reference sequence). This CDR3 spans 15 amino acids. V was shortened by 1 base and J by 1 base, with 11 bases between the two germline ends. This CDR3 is CASSQAWANSYEQYF. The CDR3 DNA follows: TGTGCCAGCAGCCAAGCTTGGGCAAATTCCTACGAGCAGTACTTC.

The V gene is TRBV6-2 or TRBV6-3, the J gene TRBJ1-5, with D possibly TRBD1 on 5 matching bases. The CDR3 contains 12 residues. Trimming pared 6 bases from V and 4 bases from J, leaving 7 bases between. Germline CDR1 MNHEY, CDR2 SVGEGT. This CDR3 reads CASSHRNQPQHF. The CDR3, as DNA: TGTGCCAGCAGCCACAGGAATCAGCCCCAGCATTTT.

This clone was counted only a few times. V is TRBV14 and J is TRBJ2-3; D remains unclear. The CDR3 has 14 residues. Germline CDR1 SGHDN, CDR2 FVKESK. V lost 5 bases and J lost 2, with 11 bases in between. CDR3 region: CASSGLRYTDTQYF. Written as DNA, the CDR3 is TGTGCCAGCAGCGGTCTCCGCTACACAGATACGCAGTATTTT.

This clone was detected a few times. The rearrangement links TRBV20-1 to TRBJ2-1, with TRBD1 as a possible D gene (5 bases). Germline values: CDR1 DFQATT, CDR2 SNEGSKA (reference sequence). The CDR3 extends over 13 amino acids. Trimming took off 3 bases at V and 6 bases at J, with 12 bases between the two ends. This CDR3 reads CSASLSRGNEQFF. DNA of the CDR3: TGCAGTGCTAGTCTATCTAGGGGCAATGAGCAGTTCTTC.